These 28 T cell receptor beta chains share one sample of origin, sequenced in a study of CD8 T cells in Susac syndrome. Reverse transcription of about 0.5 to 1 ug RNA used random hexamers. TCRdb analysed the immunoSEQ multiplex PCR reads with MiXCR anew, one entry per CDR3 protein. Of over 140,000 distinct CDR3 sequences in the sample, just under 95% were seen once. The sample comprised CD4+ T cells from PBMCs. Every receptor here comes from a human donor with Susac syndrome.

The V gene is TRBV4-2, the J gene TRBJ2-5, with 8 bases aligning to TRBD2. The CDR3 has 15 residues. Germline V gives CDR1 LGHNA, CDR2 YNFKEQ. The J segment lost 6 bases and the V segment lost 0 bases, leaving 6 bases of the junction unmatched. CDR3 sequence (DNA): TGTGCCAGCAGCCAAGATGATCGGGGGGGCCAGACCCAGTACTTC. Encoded protein: CASSQDDRGGQTQYF.

The CDR3: CASSQDRSGQETQYF. The CDR3 DNA sequence: TGCGCCAGCAGCCAAGATCGTAGCGGACAAGAGACCCAGTACTTC. The rearrangement links TRBV4-3 to TRBJ2-5, with a weak D call TRBD2 (6 bases). Deletions cut 0 bases from V and 2 bases from J, with 10 bases between. Germline lookup yields CDR1 LGHNA and CDR2 YSLEER. The CDR3 loop spans 15 amino acids.

For the CDR3, the DNA is TGCAGCGCCCAGTGGACTCAAAGGGATGAAGCTTTCTTT. It is translated as CSAQWTQRDEAFF. The chain couples TRBV29-1 to TRBJ1-1, with D uncertain. The CDR3 length is 13 residues. From germline, CDR1 is SQVTM and CDR2 ANQGSEA. Trimming removed 7 bases from V and 7 bases from J, with 19 bases in between.

The V gene is TRBV10-3, the J gene TRBJ1-1; TRBD1 aligns across 8 bases. Germline lookup yields CDR1 ENHRY and CDR2 SYGVKD. The CDR3 consists of 17 residues. J lost 1 base, V lost 4 bases, and 11 bases had no gene match. CDR3 DNA sequence: TGTGCCATCAGTGGCTGGTCATGGGACAGGACGAACACTGAAGCTTTCTTT. Amino acids: CAISGWSWDRTNTEAFF.

This rearrangement joins TRBV14 to TRBJ2-7; 8 bases map to TRBD1. V lost 5 bases, J lost 3 bases, and 9 bases stayed unmatched. Germline V lookup: CDR1 SGHDN, CDR2 FVKESK. CDR3 length: 15 residues. The CDR3 here is CASSVGTGGLYEQYF. CDR3 coding DNA: TGTGCCAGCAGCGTCGGGACAGGAGGCCTCTACGAGCAGTACTTC.

The J gene is TRBJ2-5, the V gene TRBV4-2, with TRBD2 matching 15 bases. The ends lost 4 bases at V and 5 bases at J; junction bases unmatched: 8. The CDR3 extends over 17 amino acids. Germline V lookup: CDR1 LGHNA, CDR2 YNFKEQ. Here the CDR3 DNA reads TGTGCCAGCAGCCCGGGACTAGCGGGAGGCCCTGGGGAGACCCAGTACTTC. It is translated as CASSPGLAGGPGETQYF.

The J gene is TRBJ2-7, the V gene TRBV19, with unresolved D. This CDR3 region has 14 residues. V lost 4 bases and J 2 bases, leaving 12 bases between the germline ends. CDR1 and CDR2 from the germline V gene are LNHDA and SQIVND (reference sequence). The CDR3 loop reads CASSTDDIPYEQYF. Written as DNA, the CDR3 is TGTGCCAGTAGTACGGACGACATCCCCTACGAGCAGTACTTC. Combining the CDR3 with reference TRBV19 and TRBJ2-7 gives the whole variable domain DGGITQSPKYLFRKEGQNVTLSCEQNLNHDAMYWYRQDPGQGLRLIYYSQIVNDFQKGDIAEGYSVSREKKESFPLTVTSAQKNPTAFYLCASSTDDIPYEQYFGPGTRLTVT.

The sample holds one count of this clonotype. This chain connects TRBV19 to TRBJ1-1; tentative D call: TRBD1 (5 bases). Trimming pared 4 bases from V and 8 bases from J, leaving 8 bases between. Germline-derived CDR1 and CDR2 are LNHDA and SQIVND (reference sequence). The CDR3 extends over 11 amino acids. CDR3 protein: CASSTWTEAFF. In DNA, the CDR3 is TGTGCCAGTAGTACGTGGACAGAAGCTTTCTTT.

This sequence joins TRBV29-1 and TRBJ2-2, with D perhaps matching TRBD1 (6 bases). The CDR3 totals 14 residues. Germline CDR1 reads SQVTM; CDR2 reads ANQGSEA. V was trimmed by 6 bases and J by 0 bases, leaving 11 bases between them. CDR3 sequence reads: CSVYREANTGELFF. The DNA for the CDR3 is TGCAGCGTGTACAGGGAAGCGAACACCGGGGAGCTGTTTTTT.

The V call is TRBV2, the J call TRBJ1-3; D is possibly TRBD1 (6 bases). Between the trimmed V and J ends, which lost 4 bases and 0 bases, there was a span of 13 bases. This CDR3 comprises 16 residues. CDR1 and CDR2 (germline): SNHLY, FYNNEI. CDR3 sequence reads: CASSVLGHSSGNTIYF. The CDR3 nucleotides are TGTGCCAGCAGTGTTTTGGGACACAGCTCTGGAAACACCATATATTTT.

The V call is TRBV25-1, the J call TRBJ2-5, with a tentative D call TRBD1 (6 bases). The V end was cut by 9 bases, the J end by 5 bases, with 13 bases between. This CDR3 spans 12 amino acids. The germline gives CDR1 MGHDK, CDR2 SYGVNS. The CDR3: CASTGQGETQYF. The DNA for the CDR3 is TGTGCCAGTACCGGGCAGGGGGAGACCCAGTACTTC.

This clonotype has a single count. The gene calls are TRBV7-3 and TRBJ2-1; the match to TRBD2 covers 8 bases. The CDR3 consists of 15 residues. The ends lost 4 bases at V and 4 bases at J; junction bases unmatched: 6. CDR1 and CDR2 from the germline V gene are SGHTA and FQGTGA. This CDR3 reads CASSSTSGLYNEQFF. The CDR3 nucleotides are TGTGCCAGCAGCTCCACTAGCGGATTATACAATGAGCAGTTCTTC.

The chain recombines TRBV27 with TRBJ1-5; 7 bases align to TRBD1. In germline, CDR1 is MNHEY, CDR2 SMNVEV (reference sequence). The CDR3 spans 15 residues. With 5 bases clipped from V and 7 bases from J, the junction kept 11 bases outside the gene matches. DNA for the CDR3: TGTGCCAGCAGTACGACAGGGAGCTGGGGACAGCCCCAGCATTTT. It encodes CASSTTGSWGQPQHF.

The chain links TRBV4-2 to TRBJ2-5; 7 nucleotides align to TRBD1. CDR1 and CDR2 (germline): LGHNA, YNFKEQ. CDR3 length: 16 amino acids. Germline trimming cut 0 bases from V and 4 bases from J; bases unmatched to any gene: 8. The DNA for the CDR3 is TGTGCCAGCAGCCAAGATGCGGGCAGGGGGACAGAGACCCAGTACTTC. It yields the protein CASSQDAGRGTETQYF.

The chain employs TRBV28 and TRBJ1-6, with 8 bases that match TRBD1. The germline CDR1 and CDR2 sequences are MDHEN and SYDVKM. With V trimmed by 6 bases and J by 7 bases, 5 bases remained unmatched. CDR3 length: 14 residues. In DNA form, the CDR3 reads TGTGCCAGCAGCAGGGGGCCAAAGAATTCACCCCTCCACTTT. This codes for CASSRGPKNSPLHF. Using reference TRBV28 and TRBJ1-6 for the parts outside the CDR3, the full variable domain is DVKVTQSSRYLVKRTGEKVFLECVQDMDHENMFWYRQDPGLGLRLIYFSYDVKMKEKGDIPEGYSVSREKKERFSLILESASTNQTSMYLCASSRGPKNSPLHFGNGTRLTVT.

The chain combines TRBV7-9 with TRBJ2-6; 8 nucleotides match TRBD1. Germline CDR1 and CDR2: SEHNR and FQNEAQ (reference sequence). The V and J ends lost 4 bases and 4 bases, in that order; junction bases with no gene match: 12. CDR3 length: 18 residues. DNA of the CDR3: TGTGCCAGCAGCTGGCCCGGGACAGGACCTAAAGGGGCCAACGTCCTGACTTTC. This translates into CASSWPGTGPKGANVLTF. The full variable domain, its missing parts supplied by reference TRBV7-9 and TRBJ2-6, is DTGVSQNPRHKITKRGQNVTFRCDPISEHNRLYWYRQTLGQGPEFLTYFQNEAQLEKSRLLSDRFSAERPKGSFSTLEIQRTEQGDSAMYLCASSWPGTGPKGANVLTFGAGSRLTVL.

The chain combines TRBV30 with TRBJ1-5; possible D gene TRBD1, 5 bases. Between the trimmed V and J ends, which lost 0 bases and 3 bases, there was a span of 15 bases. This CDR3 contains 16 residues. The germline V gene has CDR1 GTSNPN and CDR2 SVGIG (reference sequence). DNA of the CDR3: TGTGCCTGGAGTGTATGGGGACCCGGACCCAATCAGCCCCAGCATTTT. Protein sequence: CAWSVWGPGPNQPQHF.

This clonotype was seen just once. The chain employs TRBV30 and TRBJ1-5; D might be TRBD1 (6 bases). V lost 3 bases and J lost 1, with 19 bases in between. CDR3 length: 17 residues. Germline V lookup: CDR1 GTSNPN, CDR2 SVGIG (reference sequence). CDR3 sequence: CAWSQPWGGRSNQPQHF. In DNA, the CDR3 is TGTGCCTGGAGCCAACCTTGGGGGGGCAGGAGCAATCAGCCCCAGCATTTT.

The chain combines TRBV3-1 with TRBJ2-4; tentatively, D is TRBD2 (6 bases). CDR1 and CDR2 (germline): LGHDT, YNNKEL (reference sequence). The V end lost 3 bases, the J end lost 7 bases, and 19 bases lay between the germline ends. The CDR3 is 16 amino acids. The DNA of the CDR3 is TGTGCCAGCAGCCAGACCCTAACTAGCTACGCTAACATTCAGTACTTC. Translating gives CASSQTLTSYANIQYF.

The chain couples TRBV13 to TRBJ2-5; 8 positions match TRBD2. The CDR3 covers 15 residues. Germline V gene lookup returns CDR1 PRHDT and CDR2 FYEKMQ (reference sequence). V dropped 4 bases and J dropped 3; count of bases not matched to a gene: 7. CDR3 loop: CASSSFGTREETQYF. For the CDR3, the DNA is TGTGCCAGCAGCTCGTTCGGGACTAGGGAAGAGACCCAGTACTTC.

The rearrangement links TRBV20-1 to TRBJ2-5; D is uncertain. Deletions cut 5 bases from V and 4 bases from J, with 8 bases between. Germline V gives CDR1 DFQATT, CDR2 SNEGSKA (reference sequence). This CDR3 contains 11 residues. The CDR3 region is CSARVVETQYF. The DNA of the CDR3 is TGCAGTGCTCGCGTGGTAGAGACCCAGTACTTC.

The chain uses TRBV7-2 and TRBJ2-7; 7 positions agree with TRBD2. Germline CDR1 SGHTA, CDR2 FQGNSA. J lost 3 bases, V lost 5 bases, and 10 bases had no gene match. CDR3 length: 15 residues. The CDR3 region has the DNA TGTGCCAGCAGCCCTCCTAGTCGGGGGGACTACGAGCAGTACTTC. Its protein is CASSPPSRGDYEQYF. Looking up the rest from reference TRBV7-2 and TRBJ2-7 gives the full variable domain: GAGVSQSPSNKVTEKGKDVELRCDPISGHTALYWYRQSLGQGLEFLIYFQGNSAPDKSGLPSDRFSAERTGGSVSTLTIQRTQQEDSAVYLCASSPPSRGDYEQYFGPGTRLTVT.

The chain links TRBV20-1 to TRBJ1-4, with TRBD1 as a possible D gene (5 bases). V lost 0 bases, J lost 0 bases, and 17 bases lay in between. Germline CDR1 DFQATT, CDR2 SNEGSKA (reference sequence). This CDR3 region has 18 residues. The DNA for the CDR3 is TGCAGTGCTAGAGATCTGACAGCACCCGGTGCAACTAATGAAAAACTGTTTTTT. It is translated as CSARDLTAPGATNEKLFF.

The chain combines TRBV6-6 with TRBJ2-5; D is unclear. The CDR3 sequence is 13 residues long. The V gene's germline CDR1 is MNHNY and CDR2 SVGAGI (reference sequence). Trimming took 4 bases from V and 7 from J, leaving 13 bases between them. CDR3 in amino acids: CASSSSAGPTQYF. The CDR3 DNA follows: TGTGCCAGCAGTTCCTCCGCCGGGCCGACCCAGTACTTC.

About this clonotype: This likely comes from a read error, as the CDR3 has no conserved phenylalanine or tryptophan at its end. The limits of the CDR3 on the DNA are not certain, so only TCRdb's listed CDR3 is given. The CDR3 sequence: CSARPGPL. This chain links TRBV20-1 with TRBJ1-1; the D segment call TRBD1 is taken from the table without a DNA check. Germline CDR1 reads DFQATT; CDR2 reads SNEGSKA (reference sequence). Including both end residues, the CDR3 is 8 amino acids long.

The rearrangement links TRBV30 to TRBJ1-2, with 7 bases fitting TRBD1. The CDR3 has 18 amino acids. Trimming cost V 4 bases and J 0 bases; bases outside gene matches: 17. Germline V gene lookup returns CDR1 GTSNPN and CDR2 SVGIG (reference sequence). The CDR3 loop reads CAWTWSRGRGGTNYGYTF. Here the CDR3 DNA reads TGTGCCTGGACTTGGTCTAGGGGGCGAGGGGGAACTAACTATGGCTACACCTTC.

This chain joins TRBV19 and TRBJ2-6; possible D gene TRBD1, 5 bases. Germline lookup yields CDR1 LNHDA and CDR2 SQIVND (reference sequence). The CDR3 runs 15 residues. Trimming took 8 bases from V and 2 from J, leaving 13 bases between them. CDR3 amino acids: CASRLQGAGANVLTF. Written as DNA, the CDR3 is TGTGCCAGTCGACTCCAGGGTGCTGGGGCCAACGTCCTGACTTTC.

The chain has TRBV28 and TRBJ1-2; D is perhaps TRBD1 (5 bases). Germline-derived CDR1 and CDR2 are MDHEN and SYDVKM. V lost 2 bases and J lost 6, with 7 bases in between. This CDR3 has 12 residues. The CDR3 sequence is CASSLGHNGYTF. CDR3 DNA: TGTGCCAGCAGTTTAGGACACAATGGCTACACCTTC.